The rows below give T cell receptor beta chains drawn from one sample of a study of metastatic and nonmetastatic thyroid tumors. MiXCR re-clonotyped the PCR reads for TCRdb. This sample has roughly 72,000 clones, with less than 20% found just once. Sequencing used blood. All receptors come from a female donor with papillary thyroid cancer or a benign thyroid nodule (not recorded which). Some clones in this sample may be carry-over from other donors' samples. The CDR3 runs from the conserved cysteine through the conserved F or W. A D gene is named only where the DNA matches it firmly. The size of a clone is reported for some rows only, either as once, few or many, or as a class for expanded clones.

cdr3_nt: TGCAGCGGATCCCGGGACAGGGCCACTGAAGCTTTCTTT; cdr3_aa: CSGSRDRATEAFF; v_call: TRBV29-1; j_call: TRBJ1-1; d_call: TRBD1; clone_size: many
cdr3_nt: TGTGCCAGTAGTATAGGTACGGGGACAGTACCGGGGTTTTTT; cdr3_aa: CASSIGTGTVPGFF; v_call: TRBV19; j_call: TRBJ1-4; d_call: TRBD1; clone_size: many
cdr3_nt: TGCAGTGCTAGAGAGCTTGGACTAGCGGCCTACAATGAGCAGTTCTTC; cdr3_aa: CSARELGLAAYNEQFF; v_call: TRBV20-1; j_call: TRBJ2-1; d_call: TRBD2; clone_size: many
cdr3_nt: TGTGCCAGCAGCCAAGATAGTACGGCTAGCGGGAGTAATGAGCAGTTCTTC; cdr3_aa: CASSQDSTASGSNEQFF; v_call: TRBV4-2; j_call: TRBJ2-1; d_call: TRBD2; clone_size: once
cdr3_nt: TGTGCCAGCGGGGGGGAAAATGAGCAGTTCTTC; cdr3_aa: CASGGENEQFF; v_call: TRBV2; j_call: TRBJ2-1; d_call: TRBD2; clone_size: many
cdr3_nt: TGTGCCAGCAGCCAACTAGCGGGGAACACCGGGGAGCTGTTTTTT; cdr3_aa: CASSQLAGNTGELFF; v_call: TRBV3-1; j_call: TRBJ2-2; d_call: TRBD2; clone_size: many
cdr3_nt: TGTGCCAGCTCACCAAGGGATACGCAGTATTTT; cdr3_aa: CASSPRDTQYF; v_call: TRBV18; j_call: TRBJ2-3; d_call: .; clone_size: many
cdr3_nt: TGCAGTGCTAATCCGGCCGGGGAGCTGTTTTTT; cdr3_aa: CSANPAGELFF; v_call: TRBV20-1; j_call: TRBJ2-2; d_call: .; clone_size: .
cdr3_nt: TGTGCCAGCGGATCACCCCTCCACTTT; cdr3_aa: CASGSPLHF; v_call: TRBV28; j_call: TRBJ1-6; d_call: .; clone_size: few
cdr3_nt: TGCGCCAGCAGTGAGTCCACTAGCGGGAGGATGTACGAGCAGTACTTC; cdr3_aa: CASSESTSGRMYEQYF; v_call: TRBV10-2; j_call: TRBJ2-7; d_call: TRBD2; clone_size: many
cdr3_nt: TGCGCCAGCAGCGGGACAGGGGGAGGATACGAGCAGTACTTC; cdr3_aa: CASSGTGGGYEQYF; v_call: TRBV5-1; j_call: TRBJ2-7; d_call: TRBD1; clone_size: .
cdr3_nt: TGTGCCAGCAGTTATAGCGTTAATTCACCCCTCCACTTT; cdr3_aa: CASSYSVNSPLHF; v_call: TRBV27; j_call: TRBJ1-6; d_call: .; clone_size: .
cdr3_nt: TGTGCCAGCAGTTTACGCAGGGCTTACTACGAGCAGTACTTC; cdr3_aa: CASSLRRAYYEQYF; v_call: TRBV27; j_call: TRBJ2-7; d_call: .; clone_size: .
cdr3_nt: TGTGCCAGCAGCTTGGTGGGACAGATGAACACTGAAGCTTTCTTT; cdr3_aa: CASSLVGQMNTEAFF; v_call: TRBV5-4; j_call: TRBJ1-1; d_call: TRBD1; clone_size: .
cdr3_nt: TGTGCCACCAGTGATTTTTGGGGTTCAGCTTTCTTT; cdr3_aa: CATSDFWGSAFF; v_call: TRBV24-1; j_call: TRBJ1-1; d_call: .; clone_size: .
cdr3_nt: TGCGCCAGCAGCTTGGAGGGGGGATACCTCTCCTACGAGCAGTACTTC; cdr3_aa: CASSLEGGYLSYEQYF; v_call: TRBV5-1; j_call: TRBJ2-7; d_call: .; clone_size: .
cdr3_nt: TGTGCCAGCAGCCGGAACGCTGGGGCCAACGTCCTGACTTTC; cdr3_aa: CASSRNAGANVLTF; v_call: TRBV7-8; j_call: TRBJ2-6; d_call: .; clone_size: many
cdr3_nt: TGTGCCAGCAGCACTTTGGACGGCCCCTACGAGCAGTACTTC; cdr3_aa: CASSTLDGPYEQYF; v_call: TRBV9; j_call: TRBJ2-7; d_call: .; clone_size: .
cdr3_nt: TGTGCCACCCATTCTCAGGGGACGTCGGCTGGCTACACCTTC; cdr3_aa: CATHSQGTSAGYTF; v_call: TRBV7-9; j_call: TRBJ1-2; d_call: .; clone_size: many
cdr3_nt: TGTGCCAGCAGCTTAGAGGTCTACAATGAGCAGTTCTTC; cdr3_aa: CASSLEVYNEQFF; v_call: TRBV7-9; j_call: TRBJ2-1; d_call: .; clone_size: many
cdr3_nt: TGTGCCACCAGTGATATCGGGGAGCTGTTTTTT; cdr3_aa: CATSDIGELFF; v_call: TRBV24-1; j_call: TRBJ2-2; d_call: .; clone_size: many
cdr3_nt: TGTGCCAGTAGTATCAGGGACAGGGGCCCCTACGAGCAGTACTTC; cdr3_aa: CASSIRDRGPYEQYF; v_call: TRBV19; j_call: TRBJ2-7; d_call: TRBD1; clone_size: many
cdr3_nt: TGTGCCAGCTCTGTTAACGACTGGAGTGAAAAACTGTTTTTT; cdr3_aa: CASSVNDWSEKLFF; v_call: TRBV18; j_call: TRBJ1-4; d_call: .; clone_size: many
cdr3_nt: TGTGCCAGCAGTCCGGGACAGGGTTCATTTGGCTACACCTTC; cdr3_aa: CASSPGQGSFGYTF; v_call: TRBV4-2; j_call: TRBJ1-2; d_call: TRBD1; clone_size: .
cdr3_nt: TGTGCCCATACTTGGGGGTTAACCTTGGGGGAGCAGTTCTTC; cdr3_aa: CAHTWGLTLGEQFF; v_call: TRBV6-1; j_call: TRBJ2-1; d_call: .; clone_size: .
cdr3_nt: TGCAGTGCTGAGGGCAGGCGGATCTACGAGCAGTACTTC; cdr3_aa: CSAEGRRIYEQYF; v_call: TRBV20-1; j_call: TRBJ2-7; d_call: .; clone_size: many
cdr3_nt: TGTGCCAGCGCTCGACGGGGAAGCACAGATACGCAGTATTTT; cdr3_aa: CASARRGSTDTQYF; v_call: TRBV6-2/TRBV6-3; j_call: TRBJ2-3; d_call: .; clone_size: .
cdr3_nt: TGTGCCTGGAAAGCAATGAACACTGAAGCTTTCTTT; cdr3_aa: CAWKAMNTEAFF; v_call: TRBV30; j_call: TRBJ1-1; d_call: .; clone_size: many
cdr3_nt: TGTGCCAGCAGTGGGCGGGGTAGGGAGCAGTACTTC; cdr3_aa: CASSGRGREQYF; v_call: TRBV2; j_call: TRBJ2-7; d_call: .; clone_size: .
cdr3_nt: TGTGCCAGCAGCCTAGTAGGACCCTCCTACGAGCAGTACTTC; cdr3_aa: CASSLVGPSYEQYF; v_call: TRBV28; j_call: TRBJ2-7; d_call: .; clone_size: many
cdr3_nt: TGTGCCAGCAGTGAGCTCCAGGGACAAGCGGGGTCCGGGGAGCTGTTTTTT; cdr3_aa: CASSELQGQAGSGELFF; v_call: TRBV6-1; j_call: TRBJ2-2; d_call: .; clone_size: .
cdr3_nt: TGCAGTGAGGAGGGACAGGGCGCCACAGATACGCAGTATTTT; cdr3_aa: CSEEGQGATDTQYF; v_call: TRBV20-1; j_call: TRBJ2-3; d_call: TRBD1; clone_size: many
cdr3_nt: TGTGCCAGCAGTTACGGGGGAGCGCGGGAGCAGTACTTC; cdr3_aa: CASSYGGAREQYF; v_call: TRBV12-3/TRBV12-4; j_call: TRBJ2-7; d_call: .; clone_size: few
cdr3_nt: TGTGCCAGCAGTTCCAGGGCAGCGAGGGGCTACACCTTC; cdr3_aa: CASSSRAARGYTF; v_call: TRBV12-3/TRBV12-4; j_call: TRBJ1-2; d_call: .; clone_size: .
cdr3_nt: TGTGCCAGCAGCCCAATAGCGGGAGGGTACAATGAGCAGTTCTTC; cdr3_aa: CASSPIAGGYNEQFF; v_call: TRBV28; j_call: TRBJ2-1; d_call: TRBD2; clone_size: many
cdr3_nt: TGTGCCAGCAGCTACTTAGGGGCCCAGCAGTTCTTC; cdr3_aa: CASSYLGAQQFF; v_call: TRBV3-1; j_call: TRBJ2-1; d_call: .; clone_size: many
cdr3_nt: TGTGCCAGCAGTTTTAACTTGAACACTGAAGCTTTCTTT; cdr3_aa: CASSFNLNTEAFF; v_call: TRBV27; j_call: TRBJ1-1; d_call: .; clone_size: many
cdr3_nt: TGTGCCAGCAGCGGTAGGGGGCGCGAGCAGTACTTC; cdr3_aa: CASSGRGREQYF; v_call: TRBV5-5; j_call: TRBJ2-7; d_call: TRBD1; clone_size: many
cdr3_nt: TGTGCCACCAGTGACCCCAGTAGGAGCAATCAGCCCCAGCATTTT; cdr3_aa: CATSDPSRSNQPQHF; v_call: TRBV24-1; j_call: TRBJ1-5; d_call: .; clone_size: many
cdr3_nt: TGTGCCAGCTGCGGACAGGCCAACACTGAAGCTTTCTTT; cdr3_aa: CASCGQANTEAFF; v_call: TRBV18; j_call: TRBJ1-1; d_call: TRBD1; clone_size: few
cdr3_nt: TGTGCCATTACGAACACCGGGGAGCTGTTTTTT; cdr3_aa: CAITNTGELFF; v_call: TRBV6-1; j_call: TRBJ2-2; d_call: .; clone_size: many
cdr3_nt: TGCAGCGTCCCCAACCCCTCTAGCGGGAGCTCCTACGAGCAGTACTTC; cdr3_aa: CSVPNPSSGSSYEQYF; v_call: TRBV29-1; j_call: TRBJ2-7; d_call: TRBD2; clone_size: many
cdr3_nt: TGCGCCAGCAGCAAGGGGACACTCCTTAGGGGGGGCAATGAGCAGTTCTTC; cdr3_aa: CASSKGTLLRGGNEQFF; v_call: TRBV5-1; j_call: TRBJ2-1; d_call: .; clone_size: many
cdr3_nt: TGTGCCACCAGTGATGGGGGTACTGAAGCTTTCTTT; cdr3_aa: CATSDGGTEAFF; v_call: TRBV24-1; j_call: TRBJ1-1; d_call: .; clone_size: many
cdr3_nt: TGTGCCAGCAGTTACCCAGGGACGGGCACAGATACGCAGTATTTT; cdr3_aa: CASSYPGTGTDTQYF; v_call: TRBV28; j_call: TRBJ2-3; d_call: .; clone_size: many
cdr3_nt: TGTGCCTGGCGTGGCCAGGGACGGAACACTGAAGCTTTCTTT; cdr3_aa: CAWRGQGRNTEAFF; v_call: TRBV30; j_call: TRBJ1-1; d_call: .; clone_size: .
cdr3_nt: TGTGCCAGCAGCCAATCCAAGACCCAGTACTTC; cdr3_aa: CASSQSKTQYF; v_call: TRBV3-1; j_call: TRBJ2-5; d_call: .; clone_size: many
cdr3_nt: TGTGCCAGCAGCTTAGCGGGACCAACCGGGGAGCTGTTTTTT; cdr3_aa: CASSLAGPTGELFF; v_call: TRBV7-9; j_call: TRBJ2-2; d_call: .; clone_size: many
cdr3_nt: TGTGCCCAGGACCCGACTGGGGCCAACGTCCTGACTTTC; cdr3_aa: CAQDPTGANVLTF; v_call: TRBV30; j_call: TRBJ2-6; d_call: .; clone_size: many
cdr3_nt: TGTGTCAGCAGTTCGCACACAGTGAGCTCTGGAAACACCATATATTTT; cdr3_aa: CVSSSHTVSSGNTIYF; v_call: TRBV28; j_call: TRBJ1-3; d_call: .; clone_size: few
cdr3_nt: TGCGCCAGCAGCATGGGGCAGACGACGGGGAACACTGAAGCTTTCTTT; cdr3_aa: CASSMGQTTGNTEAFF; v_call: TRBV4-1; j_call: TRBJ1-1; d_call: .; clone_size: many
cdr3_nt: TGCGCCAGCAGCTTAGGCTGGACTTCCTACGAGCAGTACTTC; cdr3_aa: CASSLGWTSYEQYF; v_call: TRBV5-1; j_call: TRBJ2-7; d_call: .; clone_size: many
cdr3_nt: TGTGCCAGCAGCGTAGGGCTAGGCGGCGGCTACACCTTC; cdr3_aa: CASSVGLGGGYTF; v_call: TRBV9; j_call: TRBJ1-2; d_call: .; clone_size: many
cdr3_nt: TGCAGTGCTAGGCGTCCAGGGGGTGACACTGAAGCTTTCTTT; cdr3_aa: CSARRPGGDTEAFF; v_call: TRBV20-1; j_call: TRBJ1-1; d_call: TRBD1; clone_size: .